This passage covers 18 T cell receptor beta chains from one sample sequenced in a study of shared clonotypes between healthy human individuals. Here immunoSEQ multiplex PCR was the method, and the copy in TCRdb shows in-frame clones only, minus some. The table has more than 2,000,000 clones, around nine tenths seen once. Input material: naive CD4+ T cells sorted from blood. Subset of the sample: CD45RA+ positively selected. The receptor source for this set is a man between 18 and 35 years old in good health.

This rearrangement joins TRBV6-6 to TRBJ1-1; 8 nucleotides match TRBD1. Per germline, CDR1 MNHNY and CDR2 SVGAGI (reference sequence). With 4 bases clipped from V and 5 bases from J, the junction kept 12 bases outside the gene matches. The CDR3 is 16 amino acids. The CDR3 loop is CASSFPGQALGTEAFF. In nucleotides, the CDR3 is TGTGCCAGCAGTTTTCCGGGACAGGCCCTAGGGACTGAAGCTTTCTTT.

This clone is a singleton in its sample. Written as DNA, the CDR3 is TGTGCCAGCAGTTCGGGACAGCCTGCCGGAAACACCATATATTTT. Translating it yields CASSSGQPAGNTIYF. V usage is TRBV6-5 and J usage is TRBJ1-3; 7 bases map to TRBD1. The CDR3 covers 15 residues. Trimming cost V 4 bases and J 4 bases; bases outside gene matches: 7. Germline V gives CDR1 MNHEY, CDR2 SVGAGI.

This clone came up a few times. This sequence joins TRBV9 and TRBJ2-3; TRBD1 is a possible D gene (5 bases). CDR3 length equals 13 residues. V was trimmed by 4 bases and J by 4 bases, leaving 10 bases between them. The germline V gene encodes CDR1 SGDLS and CDR2 YYNGEE. The CDR3 sequence: CASSSTGADTQYF. The CDR3 coding sequence is TGTGCCAGCAGCTCCACAGGCGCAGATACGCAGTATTTT. The full variable domain, with the rest looked up from reference TRBV9 and TRBJ2-3, is DSGVTQTPKHLITATGQRVTLRCSPRSGDLSVYWYQQSLDQGLQFLIQYYNGEERAKGNILERFSAQQFPDLHSELNLSSLELGDSALYFCASSSTGADTQYFGPGTRLTVL.

The V and J genes are TRBV21-1 and TRBJ2-7; the D call in the table, TRBD2, was not verified against the DNA. TRBV21-1 represents a pseudogene. The CDR3 has 17 residues. CDR3 region: CASSPAGTSGGSYEQYF. CDR3 DNA sequence: TGTGCCAGCAGTCCTGCCGGGACTAGCGGGGGGTCCTACGAGCAGTACTTC.

The chain carries TRBV10-1 and TRBJ2-7, with 7 nucleotides matching TRBD1. CDR3 length: 13 amino acids. Germline V gene data show CDR1 as WNHNN and CDR2 as SYGVQD (reference sequence). V gave up 2 bases and J gave up 5 bases; unmatched junction bases: 3. DNA of the CDR3: TGCGCCAGCAGTGAGCCAGGGGGACACGAGCAGTACTTC. Protein sequence: CASSEPGGHEQYF.

This chain connects TRBV7-2 to TRBJ2-1; D unclear. The CDR3 runs 12 residues. V lost 1 base, J lost 11 bases, and 9 bases lay in between. In germline, CDR1 is SGHTA, CDR2 FQGNSA. CDR3 region: CASSLVNSQQFF. CDR3 DNA sequence: TGTGCCAGCAGCTTAGTGAACAGCCAGCAGTTCTTC.

The chain links TRBV6-6 to TRBJ2-7, with D uncertain. This CDR3 comprises 16 residues. In germline, CDR1 is MNHNY, CDR2 SVGAGI (reference sequence). Trimming removed 5 bases at V and 1 base at J, with 18 bases between. The CDR3 loop is CASSPTEDRVSYEQYF. CDR3 DNA sequence: TGTGCCAGCAGTCCTACCGAAGATAGGGTATCCTACGAGCAGTACTTC.

In this sample, this clone turned up once. The V call is TRBV6-5, the J call TRBJ2-1, with D perhaps matching TRBD1 (5 bases). The CDR3 totals 13 residues. The germline V gene encodes CDR1 MNHEY and CDR2 SVGAGI. V was cut by 6 bases and J by 4 bases, with 10 bases left in between. The CDR3 bases are TGTGCCAGCAGAAGACAGAATTACAATGAGCAGTTCTTC. Translated, it gives CASRRQNYNEQFF.

Concerning this clone itself: This sample also contains other DNA sequences that code for the same CDR3. The chain carries TRBV2 and TRBJ1-5, with D hard to call. The CDR3 is made up of 13 amino acids. Trimming left V 6 bases short and J 2 bases short, with 8 bases between. Germline CDR1 is SNHLY and CDR2 is FYNNEI. The CDR3 DNA is TGTGCCAGCAGCGGCGAGGGCAATCAGCCCCAGCATTTT. Amino acids: CASSGEGNQPQHF.

The genes are TRBV6-5 and TRBJ2-7; 11 nucleotides line up with TRBD1. The CDR3 is 15 residues long. In germline, CDR1 is MNHEY, CDR2 SVGAGI. Trimming cost V 5 bases and J 3 bases; bases outside gene matches: 6. CDR3 in amino acids: CASSARTGGGYEQYF. In DNA, the CDR3 is TGTGCCAGCAGTGCCAGGACAGGGGGCGGCTACGAGCAGTACTTC.

The chain combines TRBV19 with TRBJ2-1; possibly TRBD2 for D (6 bases). Looked up from germline, CDR1 is LNHDA and CDR2 is SQIVND (reference sequence). Trimming took 9 bases from V and 4 from J, leaving 16 bases between them. The CDR3 is made up of 14 amino acids. CDR3 sequence: CASKVRGKYNEQFF. The CDR3 bases are TGTGCCAGCAAGGTCCGGGGGAAGTACAATGAGCAGTTCTTC.

V is TRBV29-1 and J is TRBJ2-7; TRBD1 aligns across 10 bases. The CDR3 has 15 residues. Trimming at V came to 0 bases and at J to 4 bases, leaving 6 bases not matched to a gene. Germline V gene lookup returns CDR1 SQVTM and CDR2 ANQGSEA. As DNA, the CDR3 is TGCAGCGTTGAAGACCCGGGACAGGGGATTTACGAGCAGTACTTC. Its protein product is CSVEDPGQGIYEQYF.

The V gene is TRBV7-2, the J gene TRBJ2-1; 8 nucleotides agree with TRBD1. Trimming cost V 5 bases and J 4 bases; bases outside gene matches: 4. The CDR3 contains 14 residues. The germline CDR1 and CDR2 sequences are SGHTA and FQGNSA. The CDR3 loop is CASSPGQEYNEQFF. The DNA for the CDR3 is TGTGCCAGCAGCCCGGGACAGGAGTACAATGAGCAGTTCTTC.

The chain is built from TRBV19 and TRBJ1-5; D remains unclear. CDR3 length equals 15 residues. Germline loops: CDR1 LNHDA, CDR2 SQIVND (reference sequence). Trimming cost V 8 bases and J 3 bases, with 17 bases left between them. CDR3 residues: CASQSGVITNQPQHF. CDR3 coding DNA: TGTGCCAGTCAAAGTGGGGTCATAACCAATCAGCCCCAGCATTTT.

Concerning this clone: This sample also contains other DNA sequences that code for the same CDR3. V gene TRBV7-9 combines with J gene TRBJ2-7; unclear D gene. The CDR3 length is 12 residues. Deletions cut 1 base from V and 4 bases from J, with 5 bases between. Per germline, CDR1 SEHNR and CDR2 FQNEAQ (reference sequence). The CDR3 DNA reads as TGTGCCAGCAGCTTAGAGTTTTACGAGCAGTACTTC. The encoded protein is CASSLEFYEQYF.

This clone was picked up one time. The CDR3, as DNA: TGTGCCAGCAGCACCAGGACTAGCGGGGATACAGATACGCAGTATTTT. Protein: CASSTRTSGDTDTQYF. The chain employs TRBV5-4 and TRBJ2-3, with TRBD2 matching 12 bases. After removal of 4 bases from V and 3 bases from J, the junction contained 6 bases not matched to a gene. The V gene's germline CDR1 is SGHNT and CDR2 YYREEE (reference sequence). The CDR3 runs to 16 residues.

A note on this clone: The same CDR3 is also encoded by other DNA sequences in this sample. This sequence joins TRBV6-6 and TRBJ1-5; D not resolved. Between the trimmed V and J ends, which lost 0 bases and 0 bases, there was a span of 6 bases. The V gene's germline CDR1 is MNHNY and CDR2 SVGAGI (reference sequence). The CDR3 length is 15 residues. CDR3 bases: TGTGCCAGCAGTTACTCGGGAGATAGCAATCAGCCCCAGCATTTT. As protein: CASSYSGDSNQPQHF.

V gene TRBV7-9 combines with J gene TRBJ1-5, with D tentatively TRBD1 (6 bases). The CDR3 runs 16 residues. Germline CDR1 SEHNR, CDR2 FQNEAQ (reference sequence). The V end lost 3 bases, the J end lost 0 bases, and 12 bases lay between the germline ends. CDR3 coding DNA: TGTGCCAGCAGCTTTGGACAGAGTCATAGCAATCAGCCCCAGCATTTT. Translation gives CASSFGQSHSNQPQHF.